The next 10 T cell receptor beta chains were all read from a single sample in a study of T cells in Graves' hyperthyroidism and ophthalmopathy. RNA transcripts provided the source from which TCR beta CDR3 regions were amplified. HTBI primers drove first-round RT-PCR of the TCR CDR3. TCRdb re-called the multiplex PCR reads with MiXCR, one entry per CDR3 protein. The data show 400,000 or so distinct CDR3 sequences, with around 15% seen just once and 28% held by the top ten. The specimen sequenced was blood. These receptors came from a man aged 50-60 years with Graves' ophthalmopathy.

This clonotype was observed at least ten times. The V gene is TRBV20-1, the J gene TRBJ2-1; D may be TRBD1 (5 bases). V lost 0 bases and J 5 bases, leaving 14 bases between the germline ends. The CDR3 is 15 residues long. In germline, CDR1 is DFQATT, CDR2 SNEGSKA (reference sequence). This CDR3 is CSARDFDRSNNEQFF. CDR3 coding DNA: TGCAGTGCTAGAGATTTTGACAGAAGTAACAATGAGCAGTTCTTC.

This clonotype has a count of ten or more. V and J are TRBV12-3 or TRBV12-4 and TRBJ2-7; the match to TRBD2 covers 13 bases. V was clipped by 8 bases and J by 4 bases; unmatched bases: 5. The CDR3 is 14 amino acids. The CDR3 DNA reads as TGTGCCAGCGGCCTACTAGCGGGAGGGTACGAGCAGTACTTC. Protein product: CASGLLAGGYEQYF.

As to this clonotype: A much larger clone sits a single nucleotide away, making a read error possible. The gene calls are TRBV18 and TRBJ2-1, with 9 bases matching TRBD2. The CDR3 runs 15 residues. Germline assignment: CDR1 KGHSH and CDR2 LQKENI. CDR3 bases: TGTGCCAGCTCACCAGCGGGAGGGAAATACAATGGGCAGTTCTTC. This codes for CASSPAGGKYNGQFF.

Ten or more counts support this clonotype. The V call is TRBV9, the J call TRBJ2-7; a weak D match, TRBD1 (5 bases). V dropped 4 bases and J dropped 5 bases, with 13 bases sitting between them. This CDR3 is built from 13 residues. Per germline, CDR1 SGDLS and CDR2 YYNGEE. The DNA for the CDR3 is TGTGCCAGCAGCAAAGGGGCCAGCGACGAGCAGTACTTC. Protein: CASSKGASDEQYF.

This clonotype was observed many times. J is TRBJ2-7 and V is TRBV30, with 8 positions matching TRBD2. Trimming cost V 1 base and J 2 bases; bases outside gene matches: 7. This CDR3 has 15 amino acids. Germline V CDR1 and CDR2: GTSNPN, SVGIG (reference sequence). The DNA of the CDR3 is TGTGCCTGGAGTGGGGGTAGCGGGACGACCTACGAGCAGTACTTC. It codes for CAWSGGSGTTYEQYF.

This clonotype was counted ten times or more. The rearrangement joins TRBV7-9 to TRBJ2-1; D not resolved. This CDR3 has 14 amino acids. Germline CDR1 and CDR2: SEHNR and FQNEAQ (reference sequence). The V end was cut by 1 base, the J end by 5 bases, with 9 bases between. In DNA form, the CDR3 reads TGTGCCAGCAGCTTAGATACTCACAACAATGAGCAGTTCTTC. Protein: CASSLDTHNNEQFF.

This clonotype was seen a handful of times. The chain has TRBV7-9 and TRBJ2-7; 12 bases match TRBD2. With V trimmed by 4 bases and J by 0 bases, 4 bases remained unmatched. The CDR3 runs to 16 residues. Germline loops: CDR1 SEHNR, CDR2 FQNEAQ (reference sequence). The CDR3 nucleotides are TGTGCCAGCAGCTCCACGACTAGCGGGGGCTCCTACGAGCAGTACTTC. Its protein is CASSSTTSGGSYEQYF.

This clonotype was counted at least ten times. The chain couples TRBV7-3 to TRBJ2-1, with TRBD2 matching over 7 bases. This CDR3 has 14 residues. The V gene end was trimmed by 6 bases and the J gene end by 9 bases; junction bases not matched to a gene: 11. From germline, CDR1 is SGHTA and CDR2 FQGTGA. The CDR3 is CASSKGAGAGEQFF. The CDR3 nucleotides are TGTGCCAGCAGTAAAGGGGCGGGAGCCGGTGAGCAGTTCTTC.

This chain links TRBV7-2 with TRBJ2-7, with D possibly matching TRBD1 (6 bases). The V end lost 1 base, the J end lost 0 bases, and 10 bases lay between the germline ends. The CDR3 extends over 15 amino acids. Germline V CDR1 and CDR2: SGHTA, FQGNSA. In DNA, the CDR3 is TGTGCCAGCAGCTTAGTACAGGGACACTCCTACGAGCAGTACTTC. Protein: CASSLVQGHSYEQYF.

This clonotype was found a few times. The V call is TRBV18, the J call TRBJ2-2, with 10 bases matching TRBD2. This CDR3 has 19 residues. Germline loops: CDR1 KGHSH, CDR2 LQKENI. Trimming cost V 4 bases and J 0 bases; bases outside gene matches: 11. Here the CDR3 reads CASSQRGTSEYANTGELFF. The CDR3 DNA sequence: TGTGCCAGCTCACAGCGGGGGACTAGCGAGTACGCGAACACCGGGGAGCTGTTTTTT.